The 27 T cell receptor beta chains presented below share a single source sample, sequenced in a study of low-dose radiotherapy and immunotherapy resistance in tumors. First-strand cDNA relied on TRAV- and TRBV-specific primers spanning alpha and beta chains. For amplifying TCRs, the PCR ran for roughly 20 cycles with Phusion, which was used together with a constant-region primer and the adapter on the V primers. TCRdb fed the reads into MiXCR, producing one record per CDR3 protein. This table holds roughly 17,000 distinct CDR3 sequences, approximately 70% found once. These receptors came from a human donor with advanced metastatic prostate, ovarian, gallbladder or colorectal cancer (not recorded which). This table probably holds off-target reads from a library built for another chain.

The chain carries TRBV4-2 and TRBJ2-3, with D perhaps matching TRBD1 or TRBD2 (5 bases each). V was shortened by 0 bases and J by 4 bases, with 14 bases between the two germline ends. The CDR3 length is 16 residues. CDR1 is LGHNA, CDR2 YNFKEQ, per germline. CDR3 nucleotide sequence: TGTGCCAGCAGCCAAGATCCAGGGACGGTACCAGATACGCAGTATTTT. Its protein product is CASSQDPGTVPDTQYF.

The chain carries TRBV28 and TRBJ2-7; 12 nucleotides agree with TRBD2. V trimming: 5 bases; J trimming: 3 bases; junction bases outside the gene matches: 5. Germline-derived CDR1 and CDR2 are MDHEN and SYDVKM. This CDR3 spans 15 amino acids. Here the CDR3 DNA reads TGTGCCAGCAGTCTAAGGACTAGCGGGAACTACGAGCAGTACTTC. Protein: CASSLRTSGNYEQYF.

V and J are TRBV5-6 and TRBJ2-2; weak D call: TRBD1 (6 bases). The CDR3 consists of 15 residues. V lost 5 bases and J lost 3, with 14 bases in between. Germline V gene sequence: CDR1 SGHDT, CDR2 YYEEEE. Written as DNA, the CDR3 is TGTGCCAGCAGTATCCTCTGGGGGCACACCGGGGAGCTGTTTTTT. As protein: CASSILWGHTGELFF.

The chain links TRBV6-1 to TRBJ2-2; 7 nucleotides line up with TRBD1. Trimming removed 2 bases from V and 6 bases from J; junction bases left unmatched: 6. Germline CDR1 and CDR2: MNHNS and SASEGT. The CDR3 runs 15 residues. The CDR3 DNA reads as TGTGCCAGCAGTGAACCGGGACAGCCTTCCGGGGAGCTGTTTTTT. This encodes CASSEPGQPSGELFF.

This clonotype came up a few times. CDR3 amino acids: CASSPTGVGNSPLHF. The CDR3 DNA reads TGTGCCAGCAGTCCGACAGGGGTAGGAAATTCACCCCTCCACTTT. This chain joins TRBV2 and TRBJ1-6; TRBD1 aligns across 8 bases. Looked up from germline, CDR1 is SNHLY and CDR2 is FYNNEI. The CDR3 extends over 15 amino acids. Losses at the gene ends were 5 bases for V and 7 bases for J; bases not matched to a gene: 7.

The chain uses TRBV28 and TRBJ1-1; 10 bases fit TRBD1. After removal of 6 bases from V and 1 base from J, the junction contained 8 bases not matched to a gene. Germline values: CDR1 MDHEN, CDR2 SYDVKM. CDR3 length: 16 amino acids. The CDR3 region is CASRFTGTGANTEAFF. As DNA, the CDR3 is TGTGCCAGCAGATTTACCGGGACAGGGGCGAACACTGAAGCTTTCTTT.

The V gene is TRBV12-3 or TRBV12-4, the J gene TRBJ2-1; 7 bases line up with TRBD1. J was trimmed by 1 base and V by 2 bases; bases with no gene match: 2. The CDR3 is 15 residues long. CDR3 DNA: TGTGCCAGCAGTTTAAGGGACAGATCCTACAATGAGCAGTTCTTC. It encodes CASSLRDRSYNEQFF.

Here the CDR3 reads CASSLQGTYNEQFF. The CDR3 coding sequence is TGTGCCAGCAGCTTACAGGGGACCTACAATGAGCAGTTCTTC. The rearrangement links TRBV7-2 to TRBJ2-1, with D perhaps matching TRBD1 (6 bases). The germline V gene encodes CDR1 SGHTA and CDR2 FQGNSA. The CDR3 is 14 residues long. V was clipped by 2 bases and J by 2 bases, with 7 bases between them.

The CDR3 nucleotides read TGTGCCAGCAGTTTATTACGGAGCGAGCAGTACTTC. Translating gives CASSLLRSEQYF. The V call is TRBV28, the J call TRBJ2-7; no firm D call. Trimming left V 1 base short and J 6 bases short, with 7 bases between. The length of the CDR3 is 12 residues. Germline assignment: CDR1 MDHEN and CDR2 SYDVKM.

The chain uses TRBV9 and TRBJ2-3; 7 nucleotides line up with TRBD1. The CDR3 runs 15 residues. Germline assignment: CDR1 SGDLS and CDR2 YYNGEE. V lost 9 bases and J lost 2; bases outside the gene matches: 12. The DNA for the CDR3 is TGTGCCAAGCCAACCGGGACAGCGCACACAGATACGCAGTATTTT. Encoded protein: CAKPTGTAHTDTQYF.

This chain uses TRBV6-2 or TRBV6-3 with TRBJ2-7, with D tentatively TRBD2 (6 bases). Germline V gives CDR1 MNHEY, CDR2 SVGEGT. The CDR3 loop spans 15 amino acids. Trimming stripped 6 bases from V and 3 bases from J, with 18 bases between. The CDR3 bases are TGTGCCAGCAGCACCCAGTGGAGGGGAAACTACGAGCAGTACTTC. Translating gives CASSTQWRGNYEQYF.

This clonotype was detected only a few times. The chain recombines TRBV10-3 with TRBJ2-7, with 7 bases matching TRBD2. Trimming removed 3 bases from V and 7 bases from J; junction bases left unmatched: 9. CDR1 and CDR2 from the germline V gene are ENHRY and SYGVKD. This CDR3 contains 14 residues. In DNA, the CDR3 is TGTGCCATCAGTGATGGACTAGACCGCCCGGAGCAGTACTTC. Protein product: CAISDGLDRPEQYF.

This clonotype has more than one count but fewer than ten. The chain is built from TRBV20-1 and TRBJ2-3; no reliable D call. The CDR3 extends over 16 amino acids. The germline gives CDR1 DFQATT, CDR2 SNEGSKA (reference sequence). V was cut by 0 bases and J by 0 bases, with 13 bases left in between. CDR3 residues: CSARDNKKLSTDTQYF. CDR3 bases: TGCAGTGCTAGAGATAATAAGAAACTTAGCACAGATACGCAGTATTTT.

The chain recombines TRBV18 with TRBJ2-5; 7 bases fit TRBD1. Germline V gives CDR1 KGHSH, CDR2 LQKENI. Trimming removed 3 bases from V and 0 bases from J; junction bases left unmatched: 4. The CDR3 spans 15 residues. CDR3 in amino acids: CASSPTTGYQETQYF. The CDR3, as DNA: TGTGCCAGCTCACCTACGACAGGGTACCAAGAGACCCAGTACTTC. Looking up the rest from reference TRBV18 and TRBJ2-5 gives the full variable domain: NAGVMQNPRHLVRRRGQEARLRCSPMKGHSHVYWYRQLPEEGLKFMVYLQKENIIDESGMPKERFSAEFPKEGPSILRIQQVVRGDSAAYFCASSPTTGYQETQYFGPGTRLLVL.

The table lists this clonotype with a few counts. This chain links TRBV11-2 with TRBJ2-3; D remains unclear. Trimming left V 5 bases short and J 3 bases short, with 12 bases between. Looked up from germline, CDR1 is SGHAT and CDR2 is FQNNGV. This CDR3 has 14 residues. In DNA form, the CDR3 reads TGTGCCAGCAGCCCAAGCCCTGAGACAGATACGCAGTATTTT. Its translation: CASSPSPETDTQYF.

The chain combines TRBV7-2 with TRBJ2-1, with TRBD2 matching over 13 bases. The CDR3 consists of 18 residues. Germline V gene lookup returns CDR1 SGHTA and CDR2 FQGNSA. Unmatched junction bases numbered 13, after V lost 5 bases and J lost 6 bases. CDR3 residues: CASSKLAGGAQRFNEQFF. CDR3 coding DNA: TGTGCCAGCAGCAAACTAGCGGGGGGGGCCCAACGCTTCAATGAGCAGTTCTTC. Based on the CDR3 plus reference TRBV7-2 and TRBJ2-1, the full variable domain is GAGVSQSPSNKVTEKGKDVELRCDPISGHTALYWYRQSLGQGLEFLIYFQGNSAPDKSGLPSDRFSAERTGGSVSTLTIQRTQQEDSAVYLCASSKLAGGAQRFNEQFFGPGTRLTVL.

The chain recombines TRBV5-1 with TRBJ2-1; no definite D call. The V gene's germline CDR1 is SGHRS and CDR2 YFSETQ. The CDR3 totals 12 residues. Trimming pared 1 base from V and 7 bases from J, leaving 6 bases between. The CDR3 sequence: CASSLSRNEQFF. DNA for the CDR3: TGCGCCAGCAGCTTGTCTAGGAATGAGCAGTTCTTC.

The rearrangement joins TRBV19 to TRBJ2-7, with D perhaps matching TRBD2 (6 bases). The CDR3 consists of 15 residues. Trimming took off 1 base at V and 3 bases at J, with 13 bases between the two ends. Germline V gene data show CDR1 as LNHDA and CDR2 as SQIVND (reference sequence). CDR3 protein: CASSIVGTDGYEQYF. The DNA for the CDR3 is TGTGCCAGTAGTATAGTAGGGACTGACGGCTACGAGCAGTACTTC.

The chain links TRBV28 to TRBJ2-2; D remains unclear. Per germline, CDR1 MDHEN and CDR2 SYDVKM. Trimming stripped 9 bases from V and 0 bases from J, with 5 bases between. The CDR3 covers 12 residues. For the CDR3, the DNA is TGTGCCAGTCACCCGAACACCGGGGAGCTGTTTTTT. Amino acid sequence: CASHPNTGELFF.

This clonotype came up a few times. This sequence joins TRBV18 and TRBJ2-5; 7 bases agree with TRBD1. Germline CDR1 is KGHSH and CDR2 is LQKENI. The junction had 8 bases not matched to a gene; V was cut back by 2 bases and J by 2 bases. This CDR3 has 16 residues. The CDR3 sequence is CASSPSGTAKQETQYF. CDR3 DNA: TGTGCCAGCTCACCAAGTGGGACAGCGAAGCAAGAGACCCAGTACTTC.

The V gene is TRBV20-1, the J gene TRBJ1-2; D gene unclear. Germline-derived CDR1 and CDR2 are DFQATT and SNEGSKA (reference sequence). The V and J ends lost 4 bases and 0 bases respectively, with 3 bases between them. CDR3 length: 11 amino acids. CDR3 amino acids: CSAMANYGYTF. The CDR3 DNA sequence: TGCAGTGCTATGGCTAACTATGGCTACACCTTC.

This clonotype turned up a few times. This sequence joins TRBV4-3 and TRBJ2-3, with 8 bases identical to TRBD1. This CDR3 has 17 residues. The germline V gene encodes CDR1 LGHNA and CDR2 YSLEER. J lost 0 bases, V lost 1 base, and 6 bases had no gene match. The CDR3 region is CASSQGQTGASTDTQYF. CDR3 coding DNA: TGCGCCAGCAGCCAAGGGCAGACAGGGGCAAGCACAGATACGCAGTATTTT.

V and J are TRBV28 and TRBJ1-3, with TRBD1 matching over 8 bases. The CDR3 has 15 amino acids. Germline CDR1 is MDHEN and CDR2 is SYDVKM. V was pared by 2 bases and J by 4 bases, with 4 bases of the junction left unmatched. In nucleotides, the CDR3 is TGTGCCAGCAGTTTAGCCGGGACAGGAGGAAACACCATATATTTT. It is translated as CASSLAGTGGNTIYF.

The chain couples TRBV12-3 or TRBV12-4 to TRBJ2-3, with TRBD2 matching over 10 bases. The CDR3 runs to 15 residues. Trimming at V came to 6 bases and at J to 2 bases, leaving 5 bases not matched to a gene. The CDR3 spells CASRLSGGSTDTQYF. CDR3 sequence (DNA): TGTGCCAGCAGGCTTAGCGGGGGGTCCACAGATACGCAGTATTTT.

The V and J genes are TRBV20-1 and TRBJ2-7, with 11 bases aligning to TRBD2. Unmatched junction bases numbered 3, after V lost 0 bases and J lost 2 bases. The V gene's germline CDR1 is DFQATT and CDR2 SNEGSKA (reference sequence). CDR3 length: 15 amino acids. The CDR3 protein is CSARDTSGGTYEQYF. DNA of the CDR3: TGCAGTGCTAGAGATACTAGCGGGGGAACCTACGAGCAGTACTTC.

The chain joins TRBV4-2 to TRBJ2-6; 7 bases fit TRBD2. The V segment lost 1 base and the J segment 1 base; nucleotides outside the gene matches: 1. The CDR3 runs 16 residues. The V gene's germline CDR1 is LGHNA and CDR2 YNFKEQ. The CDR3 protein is CASSQGGGSGANVLTF. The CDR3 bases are TGTGCCAGCAGCCAAGGGGGGGGATCTGGGGCCAACGTCCTGACTTTC.

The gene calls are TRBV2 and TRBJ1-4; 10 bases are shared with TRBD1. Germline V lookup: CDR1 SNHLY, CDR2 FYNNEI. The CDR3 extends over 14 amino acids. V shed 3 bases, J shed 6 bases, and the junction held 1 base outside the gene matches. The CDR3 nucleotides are TGTGCCAGCAGTGATGGACAGGGGGATGAAAAACTGTTTTTT. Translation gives CASSDGQGDEKLFF.